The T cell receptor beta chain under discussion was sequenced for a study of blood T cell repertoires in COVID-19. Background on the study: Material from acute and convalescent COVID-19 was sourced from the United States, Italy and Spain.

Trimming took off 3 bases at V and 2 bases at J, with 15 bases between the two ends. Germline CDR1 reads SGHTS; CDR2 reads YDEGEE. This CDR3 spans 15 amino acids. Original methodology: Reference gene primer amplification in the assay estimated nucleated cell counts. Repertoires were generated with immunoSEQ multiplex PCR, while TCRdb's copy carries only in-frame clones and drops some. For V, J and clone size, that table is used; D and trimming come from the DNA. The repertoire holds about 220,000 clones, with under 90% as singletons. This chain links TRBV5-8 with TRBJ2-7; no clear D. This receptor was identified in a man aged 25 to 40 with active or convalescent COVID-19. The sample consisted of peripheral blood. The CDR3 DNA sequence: TGTGCCAGCAGCTCCGCCGGCTTGGCGGCCTACGAGCAGTACTTC. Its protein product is CASSSAGLAAYEQYF.